This passage covers 21 T cell receptor beta chains from one sample sequenced in a study of blood T cell repertoires in COVID-19. The method was immunoSEQ multiplex PCR; TCRdb's version includes in-frame clones alone and lacks a portion of them. The table has 150,000 or so clones, around 89% seen once. Sequencing was performed on PBMCs or T cells enriched from blood (not recorded which). Receptors originate from a woman aged 45-59 years who had recovered from COVID-19.

This clone turned up a few times. The chain joins TRBV2 to TRBJ1-1, with D perhaps TRBD1 (6 bases). CDR1 is SNHLY, CDR2 FYNNEI, per germline. V gave up 6 bases and J gave up 7 bases, with 9 bases separating them. The CDR3 is 11 amino acids. The CDR3 region has the DNA TGTGCCAGCAGGACAGGACTTGAAGCTTTCTTT. Residues: CASRTGLEAFF.

The rearrangement links TRBV30 to TRBJ2-7; possible D gene TRBD1, 6 bases. The V gene's germline CDR1 is GTSNPN and CDR2 SVGIG (reference sequence). Deletions cut 5 bases from V and 0 bases from J, with 11 bases between. The CDR3 is 13 amino acids. The CDR3 is CAWARQVSYEQYF. The CDR3 nucleotides read TGTGCCTGGGCCAGACAGGTCTCCTACGAGCAGTACTTC. The full variable domain, with the rest looked up from reference TRBV30 and TRBJ2-7, is SQTIHQWPATLVQPVGSPLSLECTVEGTSNPNLYWYRQAAGRGLQLLFYSVGIGQISSEVPQNLSASRPQDRQFILSSKKLLLSDSGFYLCAWARQVSYEQYFGPGTRLTVT.

This clone occurred once. This chain uses TRBV5-5 with TRBJ2-1; the match to TRBD1 covers 8 bases. The trim removed 2 bases at V and 4 bases at J, leaving 5 bases unmatched. Germline V lookup: CDR1 SGHKS, CDR2 YYEKEE (reference sequence). The CDR3 runs to 15 residues. The CDR3 region is CASSFARGRYNEQFF. The CDR3, as DNA: TGTGCCAGCAGCTTTGCCAGGGGGCGTTACAATGAGCAGTTCTTC.

The chain carries TRBV5-1 and TRBJ1-2; 7 bases are a match to TRBD1. Germline V lookup: CDR1 SGHRS, CDR2 YFSETQ. The CDR3 length is 14 residues. V lost 3 bases to trimming and J lost 2 bases; unmatched junction nucleotides: 4. The CDR3 protein is CASSSGQTNYGYTF. The CDR3 coding sequence is TGCGCCAGCAGCTCGGGACAGACCAACTATGGCTACACCTTC. Drawing the rest from reference TRBV5-1 and TRBJ1-2, the complete variable domain is KAGVTQTPRYLIKTRGQQVTLSCSPISGHRSVSWYQQTPGQGLQFLFEYFSETQRNKGNFPGRFSGRQFSNSRSEMNVSTLELGDSALYLCASSSGQTNYGYTFGSGTRLTVV.

The gene calls are TRBV5-4 and TRBJ2-1, with TRBD2 matching 7 bases. Trimming cost V 3 bases and J 1 base; bases outside gene matches: 7. Germline loops: CDR1 SGHNT, CDR2 YYREEE (reference sequence). The CDR3 runs 16 residues. CDR3 residues: CASSSLSGASYNEQFF. The CDR3 coding sequence is TGTGCCAGCAGCTCTTTGAGCGGGGCTTCCTACAATGAGCAGTTCTTC.

The chain combines TRBV9 with TRBJ2-2; 7 positions match TRBD1. The V gene end was trimmed by 4 bases and the J gene end by 7 bases; junction bases not matched to a gene: 4. CDR1 SGDLS and CDR2 YYNGEE come from the germline V gene. The CDR3 runs 13 residues. The CDR3 region has the DNA TGTGCCAGCAGCACCCAGGGGGTCGGGGAGCTGTTTTTT. This encodes CASSTQGVGELFF.

J is TRBJ1-6 and V is TRBV24-1, with D perhaps matching TRBD1 (5 bases). Germline V gene sequence: CDR1 KGHDR, CDR2 SFDVKD. Trimming took 4 bases from V and 7 from J, leaving 10 bases between them. The CDR3 totals 14 residues. The CDR3 is CATSEGQQNSPLHF. CDR3 in DNA: TGTGCCACCAGTGAGGGGCAGCAGAATTCACCCCTCCACTTT.

This CDR3 reads CAWTGGGAAFF. The DNA of the CDR3 is TGTGCCTGGACGGGAGGGGGGGCAGCTTTCTTT. The chain joins TRBV30 to TRBJ1-1; TRBD1 might be the D (6 bases). The CDR3 has 11 residues. Germline V lookup: CDR1 GTSNPN, CDR2 SVGIG (reference sequence). Trimming pared 4 bases from V and 10 bases from J, leaving 13 bases between.

This sequence joins TRBV5-6 and TRBJ1-5; weak D call: TRBD1 (5 bases). There are 14 residues in the CDR3. The germline CDR1 and CDR2 sequences are SGHDT and YYEEEE. V was clipped by 2 bases and J by 6 bases, with 12 bases between them. CDR3 sequence reads: CASSFRGMGQPQHF. In DNA, the CDR3 is TGTGCCAGCAGCTTCCGGGGGATGGGTCAGCCCCAGCATTTT.

The chain recombines TRBV2 with TRBJ2-7, with TRBD2 as a possible D gene (7 bases). V lost 7 bases to trimming and J lost 7 bases, with 17 bases between them. Germline CDR1 is SNHLY and CDR2 is FYNNEI. The CDR3 consists of 13 residues. CDR3 bases: TGTGCCAGCACGGGGGGCCTAGTTGAGGAGCAGTACTTC. It translates to CASTGGLVEEQYF.

The chain employs TRBV19 and TRBJ2-3; D possibly corresponds to TRBD2 (6 bases). V was shortened by 5 bases and J by 2 bases, with 17 bases between the two germline ends. Germline CDR1 is LNHDA and CDR2 is SQIVND (reference sequence). The CDR3 is made up of 16 amino acids. Here the CDR3 reads CASSPALATLTDTQYF. The CDR3 nucleotides read TGTGCCAGTAGTCCCGCCCTAGCGACCCTCACAGATACGCAGTATTTT.

The chain is built from TRBV6-5 and TRBJ1-6, with 7 bases that match TRBD1. V lost 4 bases, J lost 2 bases, and 5 bases stayed unmatched. In germline, CDR1 is MNHEY, CDR2 SVGAGI. The CDR3 loop spans 16 amino acids. CDR3 protein: CASSSTGVAYNSPLHF. The CDR3 DNA reads as TGTGCCAGCAGTTCTACAGGGGTAGCCTATAATTCACCCCTCCACTTT.

The chain is built from TRBV3-1 (or the pseudogene TRBV3-2) and TRBJ2-7, with TRBD1 identical over 8 bases. Per the germline V gene, CDR1 is LGHDT and CDR2 is YNNKEL (reference sequence). The CDR3 length is 14 residues. J gave up 3 bases and V 0 bases, and 1 base lay outside the gene matches. CDR3 in DNA: TGTGCCAGCAGCCAAGAAGGACAGGGCTACGAGCAGTACTTC. It is translated as CASSQEGQGYEQYF.

The chain carries TRBV10-3 and TRBJ1-4; D possibly corresponds to TRBD1 (5 bases). Germline CDR1 and CDR2: ENHRY and SYGVKD. This CDR3 is 14 amino acids long. Trimming took off 6 bases at V and 5 bases at J, with 13 bases between the two ends. CDR3 sequence (DNA): TGTGCCATCAGAGAAAGCGGGGCGAATGAAAAACTGTTTTTT. Translating it yields CAIRESGANEKLFF.

The chain combines TRBV11-3 with TRBJ2-3, with 7 bases fitting TRBD2. The CDR3 totals 15 residues. Germline-derived CDR1 and CDR2 are SGHNT and YENEEA. The V gene end was trimmed by 5 bases and the J gene end by 0 bases; junction bases not matched to a gene: 5. The CDR3 loop reads CASSQAGTSTDTQYF. CDR3 nucleotides: TGTGCCAGCAGCCAAGCGGGAACTAGCACAGATACGCAGTATTTT.

V is TRBV7-9 and J is TRBJ1-1, with D tentatively TRBD1 (6 bases). Germline values: CDR1 SEHNR, CDR2 FQNEAQ (reference sequence). V lost 0 bases and J lost 3, with 11 bases in between. This CDR3 is 15 amino acids long. The CDR3 loop is CASSLAGGADTEAFF. CDR3 DNA sequence: TGTGCCAGCAGCTTAGCAGGGGGGGCGGACACTGAAGCTTTCTTT. The full variable domain, completed using reference TRBV7-9 and TRBJ1-1, is DTGVSQNPRHKITKRGQNVTFRCDPISEHNRLYWYRQTLGQGPEFLTYFQNEAQLEKSRLLSDRFSAERPKGSFSTLEIQRTEQGDSAMYLCASSLAGGADTEAFFGQGTRLTVV.

This clone appeared once. The genes are TRBV6-2 or TRBV6-3 and TRBJ2-5, with 7 positions matching TRBD2. Germline V gene data show CDR1 as MNHEY and CDR2 as SVGEGT. The V gene end was trimmed by 6 bases and the J gene end by 5 bases; junction bases not matched to a gene: 6. CDR3 length: 13 residues. The DNA for the CDR3 is TGTGCCAGCAGCCGGGGGGAGTCGGAGACCCAGTACTTC. Amino acids: CASSRGESETQYF.

This clone was detected once. This rearrangement joins TRBV7-2 to TRBJ1-5; D not certain. V lost 1 base to trimming and J lost 3 bases, with 10 bases between them. The CDR3 runs 15 residues. Germline V gene sequence: CDR1 SGHTA, CDR2 FQGNSA. The CDR3 DNA sequence: TGTGCCAGCAGCTTAGGTGTCGTCTTCAATCAGCCCCAGCATTTT. This gives the protein CASSLGVVFNQPQHF. The entire variable domain, with the rest obtained from reference TRBV7-2 and TRBJ1-5, is as follows: GAGVSQSPSNKVTEKGKDVELRCDPISGHTALYWYRQSLGQGLEFLIYFQGNSAPDKSGLPSDRFSAERTGGSVSTLTIQRTQQEDSAVYLCASSLGVVFNQPQHFGDGTRLSIL.

The rearrangement joins TRBV28 to TRBJ1-2, with D perhaps matching TRBD1 (5 bases). V shed 4 bases and J shed 2 bases, with 11 bases lying between them. CDR3 length: 14 residues. Germline CDR1 reads MDHEN; CDR2 reads SYDVKM. Written as DNA, the CDR3 is TGTGCCAGCAGTTCCGGGACTCAGAACTATGGCTACACCTTC. Encoded protein: CASSSGTQNYGYTF.

The chain uses TRBV11-3 and TRBJ1-2; a weak D match, TRBD1 (6 bases). The CDR3 extends over 16 amino acids. CDR1 is SGHNT and CDR2 is YENEEA in the germline V gene. Trimming removed 5 bases at V and 3 bases at J, with 19 bases between. CDR3 protein: CASSHSTGTVDYGYTF. The CDR3 DNA is TGTGCCAGCAGCCACAGCACAGGGACCGTAGACTATGGCTACACCTTC.

The rearrangement uses TRBV5-6 and TRBJ1-5; 8 bases map to TRBD1. The CDR3 length is 13 residues. The germline V gene has CDR1 SGHDT and CDR2 YYEEEE. With 5 bases clipped from V and 6 bases from J, the junction kept 4 bases outside the gene matches. The CDR3 is CASSLQGGQPQHF. CDR3 in DNA: TGTGCCAGCAGTTTACAGGGGGGTCAGCCCCAGCATTTT.